This paragraph covers one TCR beta chain sequence. This sample was taken from a study of blood T cell repertoires in COVID-19. The repertoire was sequenced with immunoSEQ multiplex PCR; TCRdb's copy has only in-frame clones and lacks some. Among roughly 70,000 clones listed, about 80% were seen once. This CDR3 is built from 13 residues. Deletions cut 1 base from V and 5 bases from J, with 8 bases between. The germline V gene has CDR1 SEHNR and CDR2 FQNEAQ (reference sequence). The V gene is TRBV7-9, the J gene TRBJ2-5; a weak D match, TRBD2 (5 bases). Sequencing was done on a sample of peripheral blood. This receptor was taken from a woman aged 60-75 years with acute or convalescent COVID-19. The CDR3 here is CASSLGEGETQYF. As DNA, the CDR3 is TGTGCCAGCAGCTTAGGAGAGGGTGAGACCCAGTACTTC.